The 5 T cell receptor beta chains presented below share a single source sample, sequenced in a study of molecular identifiers for immune sequencing clone quantification. In TCRdb, the PCR reads were re-called with MiXCR into one record per CDR3 protein. The table includes over 550,000 distinct CDR3 sequences, about 25% detected once. The sequenced sample was naive CD8+ T cells from blood, with Jurkat cell RNA spiked in. Subset specified: FACS-sorted CD8+CD4-CCR7+CD45RA+ naive T cells. The source of these receptors is a human donor in good health. Some libraries in this study had Jurkat cell RNA spiked in.

This clonotype was picked up a small number of times. The genes are TRBV6-1 and TRBJ2-5; TRBD1 agrees at 8 bases. J lost 2 bases, V lost 5 bases, and 16 bases had no gene match. There are 18 residues in the CDR3. Germline lookup yields CDR1 MNHNS and CDR2 SASEGT. The CDR3 region is CASSHQGAWSYPQETQYF. CDR3 DNA: TGTGCCAGCAGTCATCAGGGGGCCTGGTCGTACCCACAAGAGACCCAGTACTTC.

With respect to this clonotype: Since no conserved phenylalanine or tryptophan closes the CDR3, a read error is the likely cause. The chain has TRBV7-9 and TRBJ2-3, with TRBD2 matching over 7 bases. The length of the CDR3 is 14 residues. Germline V gene data show CDR1 as SEHNR and CDR2 as FQNEAQ (reference sequence). V lost 1 base and J lost 3; bases outside the gene matches: 1. CDR3 DNA sequence: TGTGCCAGCAGCTTAGTCGGGAGGACAGATACGCAGTATATT. Translation: CASSLVGRTDTQYI.

The sample holds many counts of this clonotype. V gene TRBV29-1 combines with J gene TRBJ2-1, with 9 bases fitting TRBD2. The germline V gene encodes CDR1 SQVTM and CDR2 ANQGSEA. V was clipped by 1 base and J by 4 bases; unmatched bases: 8. The CDR3 spans 16 residues. In nucleotides, the CDR3 is TGCAGCGTTGAAGGAATAGCGGGAGTTCGATACAATGAGCAGTTCTTC. It codes for CSVEGIAGVRYNEQFF.

This rearrangement joins TRBV19 to TRBJ1-2, with a weak D call TRBD1 (5 bases). Germline V gives CDR1 LNHDA, CDR2 SQIVND (reference sequence). The V end lost 6 bases, the J end lost 2 bases, and 13 bases lay between the germline ends. The CDR3 extends over 14 amino acids. The CDR3 protein is CASSPGGLNYGYTF. The CDR3 DNA sequence: TGTGCCAGTAGCCCCGGGGGTTTGAACTATGGCTACACCTTC.

The V and J genes are TRBV29-1 and TRBJ2-7, with a possible D match to TRBD1 (6 bases). Germline V gene sequence: CDR1 SQVTM, CDR2 ANQGSEA. Trimming cost V 3 bases and J 3 bases, with 12 bases left between them. This CDR3 is 13 amino acids long. The CDR3 DNA is TGCAGCGTTGATGAGGGACATAACTACGAGCAGTACTTC. This translates into CSVDEGHNYEQYF.